The clone carrying this T cell receptor (beta chain) has a single count. The CDR3 totals 14 residues. The V gene's germline CDR1 is DFQATT and CDR2 SNEGSKA (reference sequence). V lost 3 bases and J lost 3, with 12 bases in between. Individual cDNA molecules received unique molecular identifiers during library preparation. Each CDR3 protein gets one entry after TCRdb re-called the 5' RACE reads with MiXCR. The table has about 46,000 distinct CDR3 sequences, about a tenth seen once. These data belong to a study of early T cells in non-severe SARS-CoV-2 infection. The receptor was derived from an adult who was a healthcare worker with PCR-confirmed SARS-CoV-2 infection or an uninfected control (not recorded which). The rearrangement joins TRBV20-1 to TRBJ2-1; the D is unclear. Sequenced: whole blood. DNA for the CDR3: TGCAGTGCTAGTCAAGGTAGCCACTACAATGAGCAGTTCTTC. Protein: CSASQGSHYNEQFF.